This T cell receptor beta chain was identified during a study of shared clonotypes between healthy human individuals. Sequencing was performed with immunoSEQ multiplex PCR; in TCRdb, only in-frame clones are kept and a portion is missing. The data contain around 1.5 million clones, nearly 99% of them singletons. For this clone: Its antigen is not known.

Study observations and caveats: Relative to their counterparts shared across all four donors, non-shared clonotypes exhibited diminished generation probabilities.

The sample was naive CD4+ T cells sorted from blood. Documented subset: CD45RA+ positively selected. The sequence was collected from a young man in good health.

CDR3 residues: CASSLVLAGRSGGETQYF. The CDR3 DNA reads TGTGCCAGCAGCTTGGTACTAGCGGGACGTTCAGGGGGGGAGACCCAGTACTTC. J is TRBJ2-5 and V is TRBV5-6; 10 bases line up with TRBD2. Per germline, CDR1 SGHDT and CDR2 YYEEEE. With 0 bases clipped from V and 5 bases from J, the junction kept 13 bases outside the gene matches. CDR3 length: 18 residues. Full variable domain (missing parts from reference TRBV5-6 and TRBJ2-5): DAGVTQSPTHLIKTRGQQVTLRCSPKSGHDTVSWYQQALGQGPQFIFQYYEEEERQRGNFPDRFSGHQFPNYSSELNVNALLLGDSALYLCASSLVLAGRSGGETQYFGPGTRLLVL.